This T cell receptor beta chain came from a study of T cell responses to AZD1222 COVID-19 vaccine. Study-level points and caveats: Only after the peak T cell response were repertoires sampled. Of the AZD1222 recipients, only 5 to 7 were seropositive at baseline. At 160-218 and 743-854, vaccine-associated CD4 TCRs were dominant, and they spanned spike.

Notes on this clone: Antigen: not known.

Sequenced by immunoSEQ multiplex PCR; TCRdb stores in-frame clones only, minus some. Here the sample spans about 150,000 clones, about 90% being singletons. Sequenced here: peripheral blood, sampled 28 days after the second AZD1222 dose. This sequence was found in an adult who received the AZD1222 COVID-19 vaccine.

The CDR3 region is CASSPGGQGGGNTIYF. The DNA of the CDR3 is TGTGCCAGCAGCCCCGGTGGACAGGGAGGAGGAAACACCATATATTTT. V and J are TRBV11-3 and TRBJ1-3; 8 bases align to TRBD1. Per the germline V gene, CDR1 is SGHNT and CDR2 is YENEEA. The junction had 10 bases not matched to a gene; V was cut back by 5 bases and J by 4 bases. The CDR3 has 16 residues.